In this sample, the clone carrying this TCR beta chain turned up a few times. The antigen is undetermined. This sample was taken from a study of human versus mouse CDR3 diversity and MHC coevolution. Overall study findings and caveats: Clonal inequality was lowest in most of the three human donors.

Cells were CD45RO-negative CD62L-positive naive CD4 T cells sorted from PBMCs. Here immunoSEQ multiplex PCR was the method, and the copy in TCRdb shows in-frame clones only, minus some. Of about 77,000 clones in the sample, less than 95% were seen once. The TCR sequence derives from a person between 25 and 69 years old in good health. Sample: naive CD4+ T cells from blood. As for subset: CD45RO-negative CD62L-positive naive CD4 T cells.

CDR3 sequence (DNA): TGTGCCAGCAGCTTGTGGGGGCGCCCCCACGAGCAGTACTTC. Translation gives CASSLWGRPHEQYF. The chain employs TRBV5-8 and TRBJ2-7; TRBD1 might be the D (6 bases). Trimming stripped 1 base from V and 5 bases from J, with 13 bases between. Germline V gene lookup returns CDR1 SGHTS and CDR2 YDEGEE. This CDR3 is 14 amino acids long.